Listed below are T cell receptor beta chains from one sample, sequenced in a study of CD8 T cells in ankylosing spondylitis. TCRdb itself ran the 5' RACE reads through MiXCR, one entry per CDR3 protein. The top ten clones hold 0.45% to 0.6% of a sample with 750,000 to 850,000 distinct CDR3 sequences, 10% to 15% of them seen once. Material for sequencing was blood, either unsorted or a sorted T cell fraction (not recorded which). The origin of the receptors is a male donor with ankylosing spondylitis. Both conserved end residues are part of each CDR3. D genes are given only for firm matches. Only some rows state a clone size, as once, few, many or a class for expanded clones.

abundance: NA; d_gene: NA; j_gene: TRBJ1-1; v_gene: TRBV5-5; CDR3nt: TGTGCCAGCAGCTCACTCCTCGGGATTACTGAAGCTTTCTTT; CDR3aa: CASSSLLGITEAFF
abundance: many; d_gene: NA; j_gene: TRBJ2-1; v_gene: TRBV20-1; CDR3nt: TGCAGTGCTAGAGATGCGGAATCCTCCTACAATGAGCAGTTCTTC; CDR3aa: CSARDAESSYNEQFF
abundance: few; d_gene: TRBD1; j_gene: TRBJ1-2; v_gene: TRBV20-1; CDR3nt: TGCAGTGCTGCCACAGGGGGCGCTAACTATGGCTACACCTTC; CDR3aa: CSAATGGANYGYTF
abundance: few; d_gene: NA; j_gene: TRBJ1-2; v_gene: TRBV18; CDR3nt: TGTGCCAGCTCACCACTTGATGGTGGCTACACCTTC; CDR3aa: CASSPLDGGYTF
abundance: many; d_gene: TRBD1; j_gene: TRBJ1-5; v_gene: TRBV20-1; CDR3nt: TGCAGTGCTAGGTGGACAGGGGAACAGCCCCAGCATTTT; CDR3aa: CSARWTGEQPQHF
abundance: NA; d_gene: NA; j_gene: TRBJ2-7; v_gene: TRBV7-2; CDR3nt: TGTGCCAGCAGCTTAGTTGGGCAGGGTACCTACGAGCAGTACTTC; CDR3aa: CASSLVGQGTYEQYF
abundance: NA; d_gene: NA; j_gene: TRBJ2-1; v_gene: TRBV20-1; CDR3nt: TGCAGTGCTAGTGCCGATACCTACAATGAGCAGTTCTTC; CDR3aa: CSASADTYNEQFF
abundance: NA; d_gene: NA; j_gene: TRBJ2-5; v_gene: TRBV20-1; CDR3nt: TGCAGTGCTCCGAGCGTACTCCAAGAGACCCAGTACTTC; CDR3aa: CSAPSVLQETQYF
abundance: few; d_gene: NA; j_gene: TRBJ2-5; v_gene: TRBV10-3; CDR3nt: TGTGCCATCAGTGCGACAGGCGGAGGGGAGACCCAGTACTTC; CDR3aa: CAISATGGGETQYF
abundance: few; d_gene: NA; j_gene: TRBJ2-3; v_gene: TRBV12-3/TRBV12-4; CDR3nt: TGTGCCAGCAGTTTTGAGGGAGGACGGCGGACGCAGTATTTT; CDR3aa: CASSFEGGRRTQYF
abundance: few; d_gene: TRBD1; j_gene: TRBJ1-2; v_gene: TRBV6-1; CDR3nt: TGTGCCAGCAGAGAACAGGGGGCCAACTATGGCTACACCTTC; CDR3aa: CASREQGANYGYTF
abundance: NA; d_gene: NA; j_gene: TRBJ1-2; v_gene: TRBV4-1; CDR3nt: TGCGCCAGCAGCCAAGTTTACAGGCAGCACTATGGCTACACCTTC; CDR3aa: CASSQVYRQHYGYTF
abundance: few; d_gene: TRBD1; j_gene: TRBJ2-2; v_gene: TRBV9; CDR3nt: TGTGCCAGCAGCGTAGACAGGGGGGACACCGGGGAGCTGTTTTTT; CDR3aa: CASSVDRGDTGELFF
abundance: few; d_gene: TRBD1; j_gene: TRBJ2-7; v_gene: TRBV5-1; CDR3nt: TGCGCCAGCAGCTTGCTAGGGGGCAGCTCCTACGAGCAGTACTTC; CDR3aa: CASSLLGGSSYEQYF
abundance: few; d_gene: NA; j_gene: TRBJ1-2; v_gene: TRBV7-2; CDR3nt: TGTGCCAGCAGCCCCATTCCCCTGCCTCGATATGGCTACACCTTC; CDR3aa: CASSPIPLPRYGYTF
abundance: few; d_gene: NA; j_gene: TRBJ2-7; v_gene: TRBV6-2/TRBV6-3; CDR3nt: TGTGCCAGCAGTTATGAGGGACATCGACTTTACGAGCAGTACTTC; CDR3aa: CASSYEGHRLYEQYF
abundance: NA; d_gene: TRBD2; j_gene: TRBJ2-1; v_gene: TRBV7-2; CDR3nt: TGTGCCAGCAGCTTTTGGACTAGCTCTAGCTCCTACAATGAGCAGTTCTTC; CDR3aa: CASSFWTSSSSYNEQFF
abundance: NA; d_gene: NA; j_gene: TRBJ2-5; v_gene: TRBV10-3; CDR3nt: TGTGCCATCAGTGATAACCGTTGGACCGCAGAGACCCAGTACTTC; CDR3aa: CAISDNRWTAETQYF
abundance: many; d_gene: NA; j_gene: TRBJ2-7; v_gene: TRBV11-2; CDR3nt: TGTGCCAGCGGCAAACAAATAACCTACGAGCAGTACTTC; CDR3aa: CASGKQITYEQYF
abundance: few; d_gene: TRBD1; j_gene: TRBJ1-1; v_gene: TRBV7-2; CDR3nt: TGTGCCAGCAGCTCCTGGACAGGGGGGTTAATTGGCACTGAAGCTTTCTTT; CDR3aa: CASSSWTGGLIGTEAFF
abundance: NA; d_gene: NA; j_gene: TRBJ1-1; v_gene: TRBV12-3/TRBV12-4; CDR3nt: TGTGCCAGCAGTGGACAGACGAACACTGAAGCTTTCTTT; CDR3aa: CASSGQTNTEAFF
abundance: NA; d_gene: NA; j_gene: TRBJ2-7; v_gene: TRBV20-1; CDR3nt: TGCAGTGCTAGAGATCGGCGGCGGTCCTACGAGCAGTACTTC; CDR3aa: CSARDRRRSYEQYF
abundance: few; d_gene: NA; j_gene: TRBJ2-7; v_gene: TRBV7-2; CDR3nt: TGTGCCAGCAGCTTAGTGGGGGGGGACACTACCTACGAGCAGTACTTC; CDR3aa: CASSLVGGDTTYEQYF
abundance: few; d_gene: NA; j_gene: TRBJ1-2; v_gene: TRBV28; CDR3nt: TGTGCCAGCGTAGGCAGGGTACGTGGCTACACCTTC; CDR3aa: CASVGRVRGYTF
abundance: NA; d_gene: TRBD2; j_gene: TRBJ2-1; v_gene: TRBV20-1; CDR3nt: TGCAGTGCCCGAGACCCTAGCGGGAGGTTAGATGAGCAGTTCTTC; CDR3aa: CSARDPSGRLDEQFF
abundance: many; d_gene: TRBD2; j_gene: TRBJ2-7; v_gene: TRBV20-1; CDR3nt: TGCAGTGCTAGAGTTAACGGGGGGGATTACGAGCAGTACTTC; CDR3aa: CSARVNGGDYEQYF
abundance: NA; d_gene: NA; j_gene: TRBJ1-1; v_gene: TRBV12-3/TRBV12-4; CDR3nt: TGTGCCAGCAGTCTAGTCCCCTCTGAAGCTTTCTTT; CDR3aa: CASSLVPSEAFF
abundance: NA; d_gene: NA; j_gene: TRBJ2-7; v_gene: TRBV24-1; CDR3nt: TGTGCCACCAGTCGGGCAGGGACGGACGAGCAGTACTTC; CDR3aa: CATSRAGTDEQYF
abundance: NA; d_gene: TRBD1; j_gene: TRBJ1-6; v_gene: TRBV6-1; CDR3nt: TGTGCCAGCAGTGAGAGATCCGGGACAGCTTATAATTCACCCCTCCACTTT; CDR3aa: CASSERSGTAYNSPLHF
abundance: NA; d_gene: TRBD2; j_gene: TRBJ2-1; v_gene: TRBV20-1; CDR3nt: TGCAGTGCTACTAGGACTAGCGGGGGCCACAGCTCCTACAATGAGCAGTTCTTC; CDR3aa: CSATRTSGGHSSYNEQFF
abundance: NA; d_gene: NA; j_gene: TRBJ2-7; v_gene: TRBV20-1; CDR3nt: TGCAGTGCTACCCCGGATCCTTCCTACGAGCAGTACTTC; CDR3aa: CSATPDPSYEQYF
abundance: many; d_gene: NA; j_gene: TRBJ1-5; v_gene: TRBV20-1; CDR3nt: TGCAGTGCTAGAACCAGTGCGGATCAGCCCCAGCATTTT; CDR3aa: CSARTSADQPQHF
abundance: NA; d_gene: TRBD2; j_gene: TRBJ2-7; v_gene: TRBV5-5; CDR3nt: TGTGCCAGCAGCTTCAGTCTAGCGGGAGACTACGAGCAGTACTTC; CDR3aa: CASSFSLAGDYEQYF
abundance: many; d_gene: NA; j_gene: TRBJ1-5; v_gene: TRBV12-3/TRBV12-4; CDR3nt: TGTGCCAGCAGTTTAGGGGGGACCCAGCATTTT; CDR3aa: CASSLGGTQHF
abundance: many; d_gene: TRBD2; j_gene: TRBJ2-7; v_gene: TRBV5-1; CDR3nt: TGCGCCAGCAGCTTGAATGTAGCGGGAGGCTACGAGCAGTACTTC; CDR3aa: CASSLNVAGGYEQYF
abundance: NA; d_gene: TRBD2; j_gene: TRBJ2-7; v_gene: TRBV13; CDR3nt: TGTGCCAGCAGCCGGGAGGGGAGAATATCCTACGAGCAGTACTTC; CDR3aa: CASSREGRISYEQYF
abundance: many; d_gene: NA; j_gene: TRBJ1-6; v_gene: TRBV5-1; CDR3nt: TGCGCCAGCAGCTTGGGGGACCCCGGGCGTCGGCCCCTCCACTTT; CDR3aa: CASSLGDPGRRPLHF
abundance: NA; d_gene: NA; j_gene: TRBJ2-3; v_gene: TRBV27; CDR3nt: TGTGCCAGCAGTAGACTGAGCACGGCAACAGATACGCAGTATTTT; CDR3aa: CASSRLSTATDTQYF
abundance: few; d_gene: NA; j_gene: TRBJ2-2; v_gene: TRBV5-1; CDR3nt: TGCGCCAGCAGCTTATTTCCCACAGGGACAGGGGAGCTGTTTTTT; CDR3aa: CASSLFPTGTGELFF
abundance: NA; d_gene: NA; j_gene: TRBJ2-7; v_gene: TRBV27; CDR3nt: TGTGCCAGCAGCAAACATCTTGGAGGTTACGAGCAGTACTTC; CDR3aa: CASSKHLGGYEQYF
abundance: many; d_gene: NA; j_gene: TRBJ2-7; v_gene: TRBV5-1; CDR3nt: TGCGCCAGCAGCTTGGGCCAAAGTGCCTACGAGCAGTACTTC; CDR3aa: CASSLGQSAYEQYF
abundance: many; d_gene: NA; j_gene: TRBJ2-7; v_gene: TRBV20-1; CDR3nt: TGCAGTGCTGGGGGAGCCTACGAGCAGTACTTC; CDR3aa: CSAGGAYEQYF
abundance: NA; d_gene: NA; j_gene: TRBJ2-5; v_gene: TRBV2; CDR3nt: TGTGCCAACGCTCCGGACCTAGGGGAGACCCAGTACTTC; CDR3aa: CANAPDLGETQYF
abundance: many; d_gene: TRBD1; j_gene: TRBJ2-2; v_gene: TRBV27; CDR3nt: TGTGCCAGCAGTTGGACAGGGGACACCGGGGAGCTGTTTTTT; CDR3aa: CASSWTGDTGELFF
abundance: NA; d_gene: NA; j_gene: TRBJ2-1; v_gene: TRBV3-1; CDR3nt: TGTGCCAGCAGCCAAGTCATAGCTCCCCCGAGGGGGAAGTACAATGAGCAGTTCTTC; CDR3aa: CASSQVIAPPRGKYNEQFF
abundance: NA; d_gene: NA; j_gene: TRBJ1-5; v_gene: TRBV3-1; CDR3nt: TGTGCCAGCAGCCAAACCGACAGGAATCAGCCCCAGCATTTT; CDR3aa: CASSQTDRNQPQHF
abundance: few; d_gene: NA; j_gene: TRBJ2-1; v_gene: TRBV9; CDR3nt: TGTGCCAGCAGCGTAGACAGAAACAATGAGCAGTTCTTC; CDR3aa: CASSVDRNNEQFF
abundance: many; d_gene: TRBD1; j_gene: TRBJ2-1; v_gene: TRBV5-1; CDR3nt: TGCGCCAGCAGCGCGCAGGGGGTAGCCTACAATGAGCAGTTCTTC; CDR3aa: CASSAQGVAYNEQFF
abundance: few; d_gene: NA; j_gene: TRBJ2-5; v_gene: TRBV5-1; CDR3nt: TGCGCCAGCAGCTTGGGTGGCGGTAGTAGAACGGGGAGTTGGAAGACCCAGTACTTC; CDR3aa: CASSLGGGSRTGSWKTQYF
abundance: NA; d_gene: TRBD2; j_gene: TRBJ2-1; v_gene: TRBV28; CDR3nt: TGTGCCAGCAGTCACTGGGCGGGGGGGATGGATGAGCAGTTCTTC; CDR3aa: CASSHWAGGMDEQFF
abundance: few; d_gene: TRBD1; j_gene: TRBJ2-1; v_gene: TRBV20-1; CDR3nt: TGCAGTGCTCCTCGGACAGGTCCTACGAACCGGATTAGGTATGAGCAGTTCTTC; CDR3aa: CSAPRTGPTNRIRYEQFF
abundance: NA; d_gene: TRBD2; j_gene: TRBJ2-1; v_gene: TRBV20-1; CDR3nt: TGCAGTGCTAGTCTCCCTAGCGGGCGGAATGAGCAGTTCTTC; CDR3aa: CSASLPSGRNEQFF
abundance: once; d_gene: NA; j_gene: TRBJ2-3; v_gene: TRBV20-1; CDR3nt: TGCAGTGCTAGAGGGGGTCTGAGCACAGATACGCAGTATTTT; CDR3aa: CSARGGLSTDTQYF
abundance: few; d_gene: TRBD2; j_gene: TRBJ2-3; v_gene: TRBV29-1; CDR3nt: TGCAGCGTTGTAGGACTAGCGGGGGAATTAGATACGCAGTATTTT; CDR3aa: CSVVGLAGELDTQYF
abundance: NA; d_gene: NA; j_gene: TRBJ2-1; v_gene: TRBV29-1; CDR3nt: TGCATCGTTGACGGCCAGGTAAACAATGAGCAGTTCTTC; CDR3aa: CIVDGQVNNEQFF
abundance: NA; d_gene: NA; j_gene: TRBJ2-7; v_gene: TRBV20-1; CDR3nt: TGCGGATTCCCTGCCGTAGGGTCCTACGAGCAGTACTTC; CDR3aa: CGFPAVGSYEQYF
abundance: NA; d_gene: NA; j_gene: TRBJ2-5; v_gene: TRBV5-1; CDR3nt: TGCGCCAGCAGCCCCAGGGTGGGGCTAGGAAAAGAGACCCAGTACTTC; CDR3aa: CASSPRVGLGKETQYF
abundance: few; d_gene: TRBD2; j_gene: TRBJ2-3; v_gene: TRBV5-5; CDR3nt: TGTGCCAGCAGCCAGGGACTAGCGGGAGGGCACTTCACAGATACGCAGTATTTT; CDR3aa: CASSQGLAGGHFTDTQYF
abundance: NA; d_gene: NA; j_gene: TRBJ2-3; v_gene: TRBV20-1; CDR3nt: TGCAGTGCTCGGACATACGACGTAGCCGATACGCAGTATTTT; CDR3aa: CSARTYDVADTQYF